The rows below give T cell receptor beta chains drawn from one sample of a study of blood T cell repertoires in COVID-19. Assay used: immunoSEQ multiplex PCR; TCRdb lists only in-frame clones, some missing. Among roughly 49,000 clones, roughly 84% were seen once, and the ten largest hold roughly 1.5%. The sequencing input was peripheral blood. The receptor set was obtained from a man aged 50 or older with acute or convalescent COVID-19. Each CDR3 is given with its conserved first and last residue. The order of the fields is D gene, clone size, J gene, V gene, CDR3 protein, CDR3 DNA. D genes are given only for firm matches. Clone size is shown for a subset of rows, as once, few, many or a class of expanded clone.

d_call: TRBD2
clone_size: NA
j_call: TRBJ2-3
v_call: TRBV24-1
cdr3_aa: CATSVPTGGSGVTDTQYF
cdr3_nt: TGTGCCACCAGTGTTCCAACCGGGGGTAGCGGGGTCACAGATACGCAGTATTTT

d_call: TRBD1
clone_size: NA
j_call: TRBJ1-2
v_call: TRBV7-2
cdr3_aa: CASSPADRAPYGYTF
cdr3_nt: TGTGCCAGCAGCCCAGCTGACAGGGCCCCATATGGCTACACCTTC

d_call: NA
clone_size: NA
j_call: TRBJ1-2
v_call: TRBV10-1
cdr3_aa: CASSETVNYGYTF
cdr3_nt: TGCGCCAGCAGTGAGACAGTTAACTATGGCTACACCTTC

d_call: NA
clone_size: NA
j_call: TRBJ2-1
v_call: TRBV11-2
cdr3_aa: CASSSRPVRNEQFF
cdr3_nt: TGTGCCAGCAGCTCTCGACCAGTGAGGAATGAGCAGTTCTTC

d_call: TRBD1
clone_size: NA
j_call: TRBJ1-2
v_call: TRBV28
cdr3_aa: CASSFSGTGRTYGYTF
cdr3_nt: TGTGCCAGCAGTTTTTCCGGGACAGGGCGTACCTATGGCTACACCTTC

d_call: TRBD1
clone_size: NA
j_call: TRBJ2-7
v_call: TRBV2
cdr3_aa: CASSGILTGAEQYF
cdr3_nt: TGTGCCAGCAGTGGGATACTGACAGGGGCCGAGCAGTACTTC

d_call: NA
clone_size: NA
j_call: TRBJ1-1
v_call: TRBV25-1
cdr3_aa: CASSDSGLNTEAFF
cdr3_nt: TGTGCCAGCAGTGATAGTGGGCTGAACACTGAAGCTTTCTTT

d_call: TRBD1
clone_size: NA
j_call: TRBJ1-2
v_call: TRBV6-5
cdr3_aa: CASSYRGGGYGYTF
cdr3_nt: TGTGCCAGCAGTTATCGAGGGGGCGGCTATGGCTACACCTTC

d_call: NA
clone_size: NA
j_call: TRBJ2-7
v_call: TRBV5-1
cdr3_aa: CASSSSGVDYEQYF
cdr3_nt: TGCGCCAGCAGCTCCTCAGGGGTCGACTACGAGCAGTACTTC

d_call: NA
clone_size: NA
j_call: TRBJ2-1
v_call: TRBV6-6
cdr3_aa: CASSFDSNEQFF
cdr3_nt: TGTGCCAGCAGTTTTGATAGCAATGAGCAGTTCTTC

d_call: NA
clone_size: NA
j_call: TRBJ2-7
v_call: TRBV7-6
cdr3_aa: CASSLLPSDGEQYF
cdr3_nt: TGTGCCAGCAGCTTATTACCTAGCGACGGCGAGCAGTACTTC

d_call: NA
clone_size: NA
j_call: TRBJ1-4
v_call: TRBV19
cdr3_aa: CASRRGLTEWGNEKLFF
cdr3_nt: TGTGCCAGTAGGAGGGGACTGACCGAATGGGGTAATGAAAAACTGTTTTTT

d_call: NA
clone_size: NA
j_call: TRBJ1-6
v_call: TRBV5-4
cdr3_aa: CASSLKEGGRALHF
cdr3_nt: TGTGCCAGCAGCTTGAAGGAGGGTGGTAGGGCCCTCCACTTT

d_call: NA
clone_size: NA
j_call: TRBJ1-4
v_call: TRBV4-3
cdr3_aa: CASSQDGDYEKLFF
cdr3_nt: TGCGCCAGCAGCCAAGACGGCGACTACGAAAAACTGTTTTTT

d_call: TRBD2
clone_size: once
j_call: TRBJ2-5
v_call: TRBV6-1
cdr3_aa: CASSEAGGMWAETQYF
cdr3_nt: TGTGCCAGCAGTGAAGCGGGGGGGATGTGGGCAGAGACCCAGTACTTC

d_call: TRBD1
clone_size: NA
j_call: TRBJ2-7
v_call: TRBV30
cdr3_aa: CAWEDRGSKEQYF
cdr3_nt: TGTGCCTGGGAGGACAGGGGATCAAAAGAGCAGTACTTC

d_call: TRBD1
clone_size: NA
j_call: TRBJ2-3
v_call: TRBV5-5
cdr3_aa: CASRPSGTGSGDTQYF
cdr3_nt: TGTGCCAGCCGCCCGTCCGGGACAGGGTCGGGGGATACGCAGTATTTT

d_call: TRBD1
clone_size: NA
j_call: TRBJ1-4
v_call: TRBV7-2
cdr3_aa: CASSLGTGGYNEKLFF
cdr3_nt: TGTGCCAGCAGCCTCGGGACAGGGGGCTATAATGAAAAACTGTTTTTT

d_call: NA
clone_size: NA
j_call: TRBJ1-6
v_call: TRBV30
cdr3_aa: CAWSPAGGGGSPLHF
cdr3_nt: TGTGCCTGGAGTCCCGCGGGGGGGGGCGGATCACCCCTCCACTTT

d_call: TRBD2
clone_size: NA
j_call: TRBJ2-5
v_call: TRBV7-2
cdr3_aa: CASSLGLAGSQETQYF
cdr3_nt: TGTGCCAGCAGCTTAGGACTAGCGGGGTCCCAAGAGACCCAGTACTTC

d_call: NA
clone_size: NA
j_call: TRBJ1-6
v_call: TRBV7-9
cdr3_aa: CASSLQVVTNSPLHF
cdr3_nt: TGTGCCAGCAGCTTACAGGTGGTCACCAATTCACCCCTCCACTTT

d_call: NA
clone_size: NA
j_call: TRBJ2-5
v_call: TRBV5-6
cdr3_aa: CASSPDWAQEETQYF
cdr3_nt: TGTGCCAGCAGCCCGGATTGGGCCCAGGAAGAGACCCAGTACTTC

d_call: NA
clone_size: NA
j_call: TRBJ2-7
v_call: TRBV18
cdr3_aa: CASSPGVTRGEQYF
cdr3_nt: TGTGCCAGCTCACCAGGGGTGACGCGAGGGGAGCAGTACTTC